Here is one T cell receptor beta chain with its context. The antigen it recognizes is unknown. No qualities accompany the bases; no much larger clone lies one base away. Distinct nucleotide sequences in the sample also encode this CDR3. As encoded in the germline V gene (reference sequence), CDR1 is SEHNR while CDR2 is FQNEAQ. The CDR3 runs 12 amino acids, cysteine and phenylalanine included. Just CDR3 DNA is preserved here, 36 bases in frame from base 1. V is pared back by 0 bases and J by 4 bases, with 3 bases lying between the germline termini. The data were taken from a study of cytotoxic CD8 clonotypes in ibrutinib-treated CLL listed by TCRdb under 2021. Study-level background: The cohort had 11 relapsed/refractory and roughly 15 treatment-naive patients; roughly 18 were IGHV unmutated. Responses were partial in roughly 24 patients and complete in 2; after median around 68 months follow-up, some 15 stayed in remission and 12 progressed. Samples at response were collected after a median of about twelve months of treatment, with a range of 6 to 36 months. On average, each sample yielded 255,043 productive templates and tens of thousands of productive rearrangements. Of the 70 to 90 people in the trial, around 24 had longitudinal samples available. Cryopreserved peripheral blood mononuclear cells were collected before treatment, at response, and at either disease progression or sustained remission. All remission and progressive disease samples were collected while patients were still receiving ibrutinib.

Results the study describes overall, beyond this receptor: Public clonotypes were rare and either shrank or stayed stable during treatment, and the rise in clonality at ibrutinib response reflected expansion of private clonotypes. Baseline clonality exceeded that of age-matched healthy donors and correlated strongly with circulating CD8+ T-cell counts. At ibrutinib response clonality went up, during sustained remission it held steady, and at progression it dropped back toward baseline. Sampling times were not matched between patients in sustained remission and patients whose disease was progressing, and lymph node repertoires were not examined.

Taken with the paper, the label for time point translates to: progressive disease on ibrutinib. For TCR beta library preparation, about 1.8 micrograms of genomic DNA were isolated from cryopreserved PBMCs. Longitudinal blood samples from CLL patients on ibrutinib monotherapy were analyzed using high-throughput TCR beta sequencing. The patients were enrolled in a single-center, open-label phase 2 trial of ibrutinib monotherapy. The goal of deep resolution MiSeq sequencing was a depth between 1 in 1 million and 1 in 200,000 T cells, and coverage averaged 10x per clonotype. TCR beta libraries were generated with the immunoSEQ hsTCRB Kit. As for how the authors treated the data: ImmunoSEQ Data Assistant and ImmunoSEQ Analyzer were used for data analysis, and V, D and J genes were assigned according to IMGT definitions. Clonality, which ranges from 0 to 1, was calculated by subtracting the normalized Shannon entropy of productive rearrangement frequencies from one. Only overrepresented clonotypes making up at least 0.05% of the repertoire of each patient were included in the public clonotype analysis. About a dozen repertoires from age-matched healthy donors, obtained from immuneACCESS, served as clonality controls. In its TCRdb copy, this immuneACCESS table keeps in-frame sequences only and misses some clones. Where compared with another copy, unresolved V genes explain less than half of these, and the others have no known cause. For V, J and clone size, that table is used; D and trimming come from the DNA. The sample table holds over 250,000 clones, of which approximately 76% were seen once. About 6% of the sample goes to the ten largest clones.

The TCR was taken from a human donor with chronic lymphocytic leukemia. This receptor chain uses TRBV7-9 and TRBJ1-1; confidence is insufficient to name the D gene. The source was PBMCs, collected at disease progression, from a patient treated with ibrutinib. The CDR3 reads as follows: CASSLASTEAFF. The sequenced DNA is TGTGCCAGCAGCTTAGCCTCCACTGAAGCTTTCTTT. Joined to the reference TRBV7-9 and TRBJ1-1 proteins, this CDR3 gives the full variable domain: DTGVSQNPRHKITKRGQNVTFRCDPISEHNRLYWYRQTLGQGPEFLTYFQNEAQLEKSRLLSDRFSAERPKGSFSTLEIQRTEQGDSAMYLCASSLASTEAFFGQGTRLTVV.